Each of the 23 T cell receptor beta chains below was sequenced from the same sample in a study of regulatory T cells in long-lasting Graves disease (dated by TCRdb to about 2021). According to the study, the label for this sample's time point signals: newly diagnosed GD, antithyroid drugs for less than 3 months. For both TCR sequencing and RNA sequencing, RNA was extracted from PBMCs in TRIzol. Library preparation was by multiplex PCR. The sample was run on an Illumina HiSeq 4000. TCR beta libraries were built with iRepertoire HTBI primers and Arm-PCR amplification of CDR3 regions. TCRdb cleaned the public reads at Q25 with fastp, built clones with MiXCR and kept in-frame beta chains. Here each entry gathers all rows of one CDR3 protein and keeps the most common genes and DNA. The sample yields hundreds of thousands of distinct CDR3 sequences; roughly 16% were counted once. The ten largest make up 25% of the sample.

These records were also assigned to another study, of T cells in Graves' hyperthyroidism and ophthalmopathy.

The source material was peripheral blood mononuclear cells (PBMCs), sampled at new diagnosis, from a patient treated with antithyroid drugs. Receptor source: a woman aged 35 to 60 with Graves disease. Donor details come from another sample of the same person, matched by shared clones.

The sample holds many counts of this clonotype. The rearrangement links TRBV7-3 to TRBJ2-7; 12 positions match TRBD2. The J segment lost 2 bases and the V segment lost 3 bases, leaving 2 bases of the junction unmatched. This CDR3 spans 15 amino acids. The germline CDR1 and CDR2 sequences are SGHTA and FQGTGA. CDR3 in amino acids: CASSFLAGGAYEQYF. CDR3 coding DNA: TGTGCCAGCAGCTTTCTAGCGGGGGGGGCCTACGAGCAGTACTTC.

This chain uses TRBV12-3 or TRBV12-4 with TRBJ1-1, with D unresolved. The CDR3 is 14 amino acids. Trimming shortened V by 9 bases and J by 1 base, and 15 bases separated the two germline ends. CDR3 loop: CASSMGLRNTEAFF. The CDR3 DNA follows: TGTGCCAGTAGTATGGGGTTGAGGAACACTGAAGCTTTCTTT.

The chain has TRBV18 and TRBJ1-2; no definite D call. This CDR3 region has 15 residues. Trimming pared 0 bases from V and 4 bases from J, leaving 12 bases between. The germline CDR1 and CDR2 sequences are KGHSH and LQKENI. CDR3 in DNA: TGTGCCAGCTCACCACCGTCAGGCCTGGGCTATGGCTACACCTTC. Translation: CASSPPSGLGYGYTF. Together with reference TRBV18 and TRBJ1-2, the CDR3 gives the full variable domain: NAGVMQNPRHLVRRRGQEARLRCSPMKGHSHVYWYRQLPEEGLKFMVYLQKENIIDESGMPKERFSAEFPKEGPSILRIQQVVRGDSAAYFCASSPPSGLGYGYTFGSGTRLTVV.

J is TRBJ2-2 and V is TRBV9, with 10 bases that match TRBD2. Germline V lookup: CDR1 SGDLS, CDR2 YYNGEE. J was trimmed by 5 bases and V by 4 bases; bases with no gene match: 8. This CDR3 has 16 amino acids. The CDR3 loop is CASSTPSGSLTGELFF. The CDR3, as DNA: TGTGCCAGCAGCACTCCTAGCGGGAGCTTAACCGGGGAGCTGTTTTTT.

V gene TRBV9 combines with J gene TRBJ2-3; tentatively, D is TRBD1 or TRBD2 (6 bases each). Germline values: CDR1 SGDLS, CDR2 YYNGEE. The CDR3 is 17 residues long. The V end was cut by 3 bases, the J end by 0 bases, with 17 bases between. CDR3 sequence (DNA): TGTGCCAGCAGCGCAGCCCCTCCGGGGGCTAGCACAGATACGCAGTATTTT. It specifies CASSAAPPGASTDTQYF. Full variable domain (outside the CDR3, taken from reference TRBV9 and TRBJ2-3): DSGVTQTPKHLITATGQRVTLRCSPRSGDLSVYWYQQSLDQGLQFLIQYYNGEERAKGNILERFSAQQFPDLHSELNLSSLELGDSALYFCASSAAPPGASTDTQYFGPGTRLTVL.

Many counts were recorded for this clonotype. The chain couples TRBV28 to TRBJ2-7; 8 bases match TRBD1. Germline assignment: CDR1 MDHEN and CDR2 SYDVKM. V shed 6 bases and J 6 bases; nucleotides not matched to a gene: 13. CDR3 size: 15 residues. The CDR3 DNA reads TGTGCCAGCAGCACTCCCGGGACAGGAAAGGGCGAGCAGTACTTC. It encodes CASSTPGTGKGEQYF.

This clonotype appeared many times. The rearrangement links TRBV29-1 to TRBJ2-3, with D maybe TRBD2 (5 bases). V lost 6 bases and J 6 bases, leaving 10 bases between the germline ends. There are 11 residues in the CDR3. Germline V gives CDR1 SQVTM, CDR2 ANQGSEA. CDR3 coding DNA: TGCAGCGTCCAAAGAGGGGATACGCAGTATTTT. Translation gives CSVQRGDTQYF.

The chain has TRBV19 and TRBJ2-3; no definite D call. This CDR3 region has 13 residues. CDR1 LNHDA and CDR2 SQIVND come from the germline V gene (reference sequence). V was pared by 5 bases and J by 6 bases, with 12 bases between. CDR3 protein: CASSPTPWDTQYF. The DNA of the CDR3 is TGTGCCAGTAGTCCCACCCCATGGGATACGCAGTATTTT.

This clonotype has ten or more counts. This chain joins TRBV28 and TRBJ1-5, with no clear D. Between the trimmed V and J ends, which lost 1 base and 3 bases, there was a span of 16 bases. CDR1 is MDHEN, CDR2 SYDVKM, per germline. The CDR3 extends over 17 amino acids. In DNA form, the CDR3 reads TGTGCCAGCAGTTTATCTCGGGGATCTGGGAACAATCAGCCCCAGCATTTT. Protein: CASSLSRGSGNNQPQHF. Using reference TRBV28 and TRBJ1-5 for the parts outside the CDR3, the full variable domain is DVKVTQSSRYLVKRTGEKVFLECVQDMDHENMFWYRQDPGLGLRLIYFSYDVKMKEKGDIPEGYSVSREKKERFSLILESASTNQTSMYLCASSLSRGSGNNQPQHFGDGTRLSIL.

The chain has TRBV7-9 and TRBJ2-3; no reliable D call. With 3 bases removed from V and 5 bases from J, the gap between germline ends came to 12 bases. The CDR3 contains 14 residues. Germline assignment: CDR1 SEHNR and CDR2 FQNEAQ (reference sequence). The CDR3 DNA reads as TGTGCCAGCAGCTTGGGCGGTCTGGGAGATACGCAGTATTTT. It is translated as CASSLGGLGDTQYF.

The chain is built from TRBV6-1 and TRBJ2-1; 9 bases fit TRBD1. This CDR3 has 15 residues. V lost 7 bases to trimming and J lost 1 base; unmatched junction nucleotides: 5. Germline-derived CDR1 and CDR2 are MNHNS and SASEGT. The CDR3: CASNGQGSSYNEQFF. DNA of the CDR3: TGTGCCAGCAACGGACAGGGGTCGTCCTACAATGAGCAGTTCTTC.

This clonotype was detected ten times or more. The CDR3 region is CASSLSPPAGAGELFF. The DNA of the CDR3 is TGTGCCAGCAGCTTATCCCCCCCCGCGGGGGCCGGGGAGCTGTTTTTT. The genes are TRBV11-2 and TRBJ2-2; 7 nucleotides line up with TRBD2. The CDR3 covers 16 residues. The V segment lost 2 bases and the J segment 6 bases; nucleotides outside the gene matches: 9. Looked up from germline, CDR1 is SGHAT and CDR2 is FQNNGV.

The V gene is TRBV3-1, the J gene TRBJ1-2; unclear D gene. Trimming left V 0 bases short and J 0 bases short, with 11 bases between. The V gene's germline CDR1 is LGHDT and CDR2 YNNKEL (reference sequence). CDR3 length equals 16 residues. The CDR3 nucleotides are TGTGCCAGCAGCCAAGAGGGAGGGCGCCCTAACTATGGCTACACCTTC. Its translation is CASSQEGGRPNYGYTF.

This rearrangement joins TRBV6-1 to TRBJ1-1; TRBD1 matches 9 bases. The CDR3 length is 16 residues. V lost 5 bases and J lost 3; bases outside the gene matches: 10. The V gene's germline CDR1 is MNHNS and CDR2 SASEGT. CDR3 in DNA: TGTGCCAGCAGTCTCTCCGGGACAGGGAAGGACACTGAAGCTTTCTTT. Translating gives CASSLSGTGKDTEAFF.

This clonotype was seen a handful of times. The chain joins TRBV5-1 to TRBJ1-5; D remains ambiguous. This CDR3 has 15 amino acids. Looked up from germline, CDR1 is SGHRS and CDR2 is YFSETQ. The germline V and J ends were trimmed by 0 bases and 2 bases, with 9 bases remaining between them. The CDR3 region is CASSLGLEGNQPQHF. CDR3 bases: TGCGCCAGCAGCTTGGGACTCGAAGGCAATCAGCCCCAGCATTTT.

This clonotype has more than one count but fewer than ten. The J gene is TRBJ1-1, the V gene TRBV3-1; D not certain. CDR3 length: 14 residues. Trimming pared 1 base from V and 1 base from J, leaving 7 bases between. Germline V lookup: CDR1 LGHDT, CDR2 YNNKEL (reference sequence). The DNA of the CDR3 is TGTGCCAGCAGCCAAGTGGCCGCGAACACTGAAGCTTTCTTT. Encoded protein: CASSQVAANTEAFF.

This clonotype was recorded at least ten times. The chain couples TRBV5-1 to TRBJ2-7; 9 bases agree with TRBD1. This CDR3 comprises 13 residues. Germline assignment: CDR1 SGHRS and CDR2 YFSETQ. Trimming removed 3 bases from V and 4 bases from J; junction bases left unmatched: 2. CDR3 amino acids: CASSWDREYEQYF. The DNA of the CDR3 is TGCGCCAGCAGCTGGGACAGGGAGTACGAGCAGTACTTC.

This sequence joins TRBV5-1 and TRBJ2-5, with 9 bases aligning to TRBD2. V gave up 5 bases and J gave up 1 base; unmatched junction bases: 12. CDR3 size: 17 residues. From germline, CDR1 is SGHRS and CDR2 YFSETQ. CDR3 DNA sequence: TGCGCCAGCAGGTATAGCGGGGGCGGAACTACCCAAGAGACCCAGTACTTC. As protein: CASRYSGGGTTQETQYF. Combining the CDR3 with reference TRBV5-1 and TRBJ2-5 gives the whole variable domain KAGVTQTPRYLIKTRGQQVTLSCSPISGHRSVSWYQQTPGQGLQFLFEYFSETQRNKGNFPGRFSGRQFSNSRSEMNVSTLELGDSALYLCASRYSGGGTTQETQYFGPGTRLLVL.

There are a few counts of this clonotype. V and J are TRBV3-1 and TRBJ2-5, with D possibly matching TRBD1 (6 bases). This CDR3 is 14 amino acids long. Germline CDR1 LGHDT, CDR2 YNNKEL (reference sequence). The V gene lost 4 bases and the J gene lost 1 base, with 10 bases spanning the gap. The CDR3 sequence is CASSPRGFQETQYF. DNA for the CDR3: TGTGCCAGCAGCCCTAGGGGGTTCCAAGAGACCCAGTACTTC.

This clonotype was counted at least ten times. The chain couples TRBV12-3 or TRBV12-4 to TRBJ1-5, with D hard to call. The CDR3 has 13 amino acids. V shed 5 bases and J shed 9 bases, with 14 bases lying between them. The chain's CDR3 is CASSRTLMGPQHF. Here the CDR3 DNA reads TGTGCCAGCAGTCGGACCCTCATGGGGCCCCAGCATTTT.

In its sample, this clonotype was seen many times. CDR3 residues: CASSQQGAYTEAFF. The CDR3 bases are TGTGCCAGCAGTCAACAGGGGGCATACACTGAAGCTTTCTTT. The rearrangement joins TRBV11-2 to TRBJ1-1; TRBD1 aligns across 9 bases. The junction had 5 bases not matched to a gene; V was cut back by 6 bases and J by 3 bases. The CDR3 has 14 amino acids. In germline, CDR1 is SGHAT, CDR2 FQNNGV.

The sample holds many counts of this clonotype. This chain uses TRBV30 with TRBJ2-7; perhaps D is TRBD1 or TRBD2 (6 bases each). This CDR3 region has 13 residues. The germline gives CDR1 GTSNPN, CDR2 SVGIG (reference sequence). Trimming left V 1 base short and J 5 bases short, with 12 bases between. CDR3 sequence reads: CAWSGGGFDEQYF. DNA for the CDR3: TGTGCCTGGAGTGGAGGGGGGTTCGACGAGCAGTACTTC.

This clonotype occurred a few times. DNA of the CDR3: TGTGCCAGCAGTTTAGAAAGGGGTACAGGGGCCGGCTACACCTTC. As protein: CASSLERGTGAGYTF. V and J are TRBV27 and TRBJ1-2; 7 bases are a match to TRBD1. The V gene end was trimmed by 2 bases and the J gene end by 8 bases; junction bases not matched to a gene: 11. Germline V CDR1 and CDR2: MNHEY, SMNVEV (reference sequence). CDR3 length: 15 amino acids.